The rows below give T cell receptor beta chains drawn from one sample of a study of CD8+ T cells in alopecia areata. Assay: immunoSEQ multiplex PCR; the TCRdb copy retains only in-frame clones and omits some. The table lists about 150,000 clones, about 56% of them singletons. Sequencing used CD8+ T cells sorted from blood, obtained at week 4, from a patient treated with tofacitinib. The source is a human donor with alopecia areata. The CDR3 runs from the conserved cysteine through the conserved F or W. D genes are given only for firm matches. Only part of the rows carry a size: once, few, many, or a class if the clone is expanded.

size	length	V	D	J	DNA	CDR3
NA	12	TRBV7-8	NA	TRBJ2-1	TGTGCCACAACACAGGGTTACAATGAGCAGTTCTTC	CATTQGYNEQFF
NA	14	TRBV23-1	NA	TRBJ2-5	TGCGCCAGCAGCCCACCCCCGGGGGCCGAGACCCAGTACTTC	CASSPPPGAETQYF
NA	15	TRBV30	NA	TRBJ1-4	TGTGCCTGGAGTTTAATGAGGGCCCTTTCCGGGCAACTGTTTTTT	CAWSLMRALSGQLFF
few	13	TRBV13	NA	TRBJ1-2	TGTGCCAGCAGCTTAGTGAAGGGCTTTAACTACACCTTC	CASSLVKGFNYTF
NA	11	TRBV5-6	NA	TRBJ2-1	TGTGCCAGCAGCTTGAGCAATGAGCAGTTCTTC	CASSLSNEQFF
NA	14	TRBV25-1	NA	TRBJ2-2	TGTGCCAGTAGTGTCGGGGCGGGCACCGGGGAGCTGTTTTTT	CASSVGAGTGELFF
NA	14	TRBV5-1	NA	TRBJ2-5	TGCGCCAGCAGCTTGGTTACGGGAAAAGAGACCCAGTACTTC	CASSLVTGKETQYF
NA	13	TRBV30	NA	TRBJ2-2	TGTGCCTGGAGCCCCAGGGTCAGCGGGGAGCTGTTTTTT	CAWSPRVSGELFF
once	14	TRBV7-9	TRBD2	TRBJ2-3	TGTGCCAGCAGCGAGCCGGGACTAGCAGATACGCAGTATTTT	CASSEPGLADTQYF
NA	12	TRBV6-5	NA	TRBJ2-7	TGTGCCAGCAGTCCCAGCTTCTACGAGCAGTACTTC	CASSPSFYEQYF
NA	15	TRBV29-1	TRBD2	TRBJ2-3	TGCAGCGTGGGACTAGCGGGACTAAGCACAGATACGCAGTATTTT	CSVGLAGLSTDTQYF
NA	14	TRBV13	NA	TRBJ1-2	TGTGCCAGCAGCCAAGGAGGAGGGGACTATGGCTACACCTTC	CASSQGGGDYGYTF
NA	15	TRBV5-4	NA	TRBJ2-3	TGTGCCAGCAGCTTGGTGGGGGCCCGCACAGATACGCAGTATTTT	CASSLVGARTDTQYF
NA	16	TRBV9	NA	TRBJ2-3	TGTGCCAGCAGCGCCACTCTCCTTTCTAGCACAGATACGCAGTATTTT	CASSATLLSSTDTQYF
few	16	TRBV18	TRBD1	TRBJ1-2	TGTGCCAGCTCACCTATAGGACAGGCCCACTCCTATGGCTACACCTTC	CASSPIGQAHSYGYTF
NA	14	TRBV4-1	NA	TRBJ1-2	TGCGCCAGCAGCCAAGGTGTCACTAACTATGGCTACACCTTC	CASSQGVTNYGYTF
few	14	TRBV27	TRBD2	TRBJ2-7	TGTGCCAGCAGCTTTCTAGCGGGAGCAACGGGGCAGTACTTC	CASSFLAGATGQYF
NA	16	TRBV4-2	TRBD2	TRBJ2-1	TGTGCCAGCAGCCAAGATTGGCCGGGGGGGCACAATGAGCAGTTCTTC	CASSQDWPGGHNEQFF
NA	15	TRBV7-9	NA	TRBJ2-7	TGTGCCAGCAGCTTAGGGGAGTGGGCCGCCTACGAGCAGTACTTC	CASSLGEWAAYEQYF
few	14	TRBV5-1	NA	TRBJ2-7	TGCGCCAGCAGCTTACGGGACGGTTCCTACGAGCAGTACTTC	CASSLRDGSYEQYF
NA	13	TRBV27	NA	TRBJ1-2	TGTGCCAGCAGTTTTACGAATTACTATGGCTACACCTTC	CASSFTNYYGYTF
NA	14	TRBV7-9	TRBD1	TRBJ2-5	TGTGCCAGCAGCCCGAACAGGGGTAGAGAGACCCAGTACTTC	CASSPNRGRETQYF
NA	13	TRBV5-4	NA	TRBJ2-5	TGTGCCAGCAGCTTGGATTCTGGGGAGACCCAGTACTTC	CASSLDSGETQYF
NA	14	TRBV6-6	NA	TRBJ1-2	TGTGCCAGCAGTGGGATGACAGCTAACTATGGCTACACCTTC	CASSGMTANYGYTF
NA	13	TRBV27	NA	TRBJ1-2	TGTGCCAGCAGCCCGACAGGAAACTATGGCTACACCTTC	CASSPTGNYGYTF
few	16	TRBV6-1	TRBD1	TRBJ2-6	TGTGCCAGCAGTGAAGACAGGGGCTCTGGGGCCAACGTCCTGACTTTC	CASSEDRGSGANVLTF
few	12	TRBV29-1	NA	TRBJ2-2	TGCAGCGTTGAAGAGGCCACCGGGGAGCTGTTTTTT	CSVEEATGELFF
NA	14	TRBV11-1	NA	TRBJ2-7	TGTGCCAGCAGCCTCCGGGGGCCCTCCTACGAGCAGTACTTC	CASSLRGPSYEQYF
NA	16	TRBV4-1	TRBD2	TRBJ2-3	TGTGCCAGCAGCCAAGATACTAGCGGGGGGGCAGATACGCAGTATTTT	CASSQDTSGGADTQYF
few	13	TRBV6-5	NA	TRBJ2-1	TGTGCCAGCAGTTACTCGTGGGGAAATGAGCAGTTCTTC	CASSYSWGNEQFF
few	14	TRBV29-1	TRBD1	TRBJ2-1	TGCAGCGTTGAAGGGACAGGGCCTGGGGATGAGCAGTTCTTC	CSVEGTGPGDEQFF
NA	14	TRBV7-3	NA	TRBJ1-1	TGTGCCAGCAGCCCGTACGGTGAAACCACTGAAGCTTTCTTT	CASSPYGETTEAFF
NA	13	TRBV9	NA	TRBJ1-1	TGTGCCAGCAGCGTAGGGGGCGACACTGAAGCTTTCTTT	CASSVGGDTEAFF
NA	14	TRBV27	NA	TRBJ2-5	TGTGCCAGCAGTTATCAGGGGCCCCAAGAGACCCAGTACTTC	CASSYQGPQETQYF
NA	13	TRBV5-6	NA	TRBJ2-7	TGTGCCAGCAGCCCAACGAACTCCTACGAGCAGTACTTC	CASSPTNSYEQYF
NA	15	TRBV9	TRBD1	TRBJ2-1	TGTGCCAGCAGCGTAGGGCAGGGGGCCGGCGATGAGCAGTTCTTC	CASSVGQGAGDEQFF
few	14	TRBV7-9	NA	TRBJ1-5	TGTGCCAGCAGCTCCGACGGATTCAATCAGCCCCAGCATTTT	CASSSDGFNQPQHF
few	16	TRBV7-8	TRBD2	TRBJ2-1	TGTGCCAGCAGCTTAGAGTCACTAGCGGGGGACAATGAGCAGTTCTTC	CASSLESLAGDNEQFF
NA	15	TRBV9	NA	TRBJ2-2	TGTGCCAGCAGCGTAGGAGGGGGTCCGTCCCGGGAGCTGTTTTTT	CASSVGGGPSRELFF
NA	15	TRBV4-1	TRBD2	TRBJ2-7	TGCGCCAGCAGCCAAGATCGACTAGCGGGGTACGAGCAGTACTTC	CASSQDRLAGYEQYF
NA	15	TRBV30	NA	TRBJ1-1	TGTGCCTGGGGTTTTGAGGCAGGCTGGAACACTGAAGCTTTCTTT	CAWGFEAGWNTEAFF
NA	14	TRBV29-1	NA	TRBJ2-6	TGCAGCTTTTCCGATGAGGCTGGGGCCAACGTCCTGACTTTC	CSFSDEAGANVLTF
NA	14	TRBV6-5	NA	TRBJ2-7	TGTGCCAGCACCAACGCAGAGGGGGGCAACGAGCAGTACTTC	CASTNAEGGNEQYF
few	14	TRBV7-9	NA	TRBJ1-5	TGTGCCAGCAGCTCGGCCGATAGCAATCAGCCCCAGCATTTT	CASSSADSNQPQHF
once	16	TRBV4-1	TRBD2	TRBJ2-1	TGCGCCAGCAGCCAATCGCCCGGGGGGGACTACAATGAGCAGTTCTTC	CASSQSPGGDYNEQFF
NA	13	TRBV13	NA	TRBJ2-5	TGTGCCAGCAGCTTAGAAGGGGACGAGACCCAGTACTTC	CASSLEGDETQYF
NA	13	TRBV30	TRBD1	TRBJ1-1	TGTGCCTGGAATCAGGGGGTGGGAACTGAAGCTTTCTTT	CAWNQGVGTEAFF
NA	14	TRBV11-2	NA	TRBJ2-3	TGTGCCAGCAGCTTTAGACCAAGCACAGATACGCAGTATTTT	CASSFRPSTDTQYF
NA	12	TRBV29-1	NA	TRBJ2-2	TGCAGCGTTGACCCGGGGTCCGGGGAGCTGTTTTTT	CSVDPGSGELFF
NA	12	TRBV7-9	NA	TRBJ2-5	TGTGCCAGCGGGGGGCCCCAAGAGACCCAGTACTTC	CASGGPQETQYF
NA	14	TRBV5-6	NA	TRBJ1-6	TGTGCCAGCAGCTTTGGGGACGGAGGTTCACCCCTCCACTTT	CASSFGDGGSPLHF
NA	13	TRBV2	NA	TRBJ1-1	TGTGCCAGCAGCCCCGGGGGGGGCACTGAAGCTTTCTTT	CASSPGGGTEAFF
NA	16	TRBV4-3	TRBD1	TRBJ1-4	TGCGCCAGCAGCCGCTTGACAGGGGGCGTCGATGAAAAACTGTTTTTT	CASSRLTGGVDEKLFF
NA	15	TRBV13	NA	TRBJ1-1	TGTGCCAGCAGCTTAGGCTGGGGGCGAGAAACTGAAGCTTTCTTT	CASSLGWGRETEAFF